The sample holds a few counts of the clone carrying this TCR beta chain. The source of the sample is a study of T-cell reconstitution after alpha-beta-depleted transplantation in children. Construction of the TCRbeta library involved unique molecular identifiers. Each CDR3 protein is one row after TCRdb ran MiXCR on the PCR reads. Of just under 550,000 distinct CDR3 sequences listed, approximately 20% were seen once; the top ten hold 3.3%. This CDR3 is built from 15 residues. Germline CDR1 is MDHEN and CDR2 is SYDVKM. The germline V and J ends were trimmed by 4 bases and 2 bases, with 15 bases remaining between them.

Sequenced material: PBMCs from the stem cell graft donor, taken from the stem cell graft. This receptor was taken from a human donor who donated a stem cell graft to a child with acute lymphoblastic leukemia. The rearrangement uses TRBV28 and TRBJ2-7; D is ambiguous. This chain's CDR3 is CASSYGRFGAYEQYF. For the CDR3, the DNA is TGTGCCAGCAGTTATGGACGTTTTGGTGCCTACGAGCAGTACTTC.